This T cell receptor (beta chain) is drawn from a study of T cells in Graves' hyperthyroidism and ophthalmopathy. About the study: Specimen type is peripheral blood, collected at initial diagnosis prior to any treatment.

It was RNA transcripts that yielded the amplified TCR beta CDR3 regions. Primed by the HTBI set, a first-round RT-PCR was run on the TCR CDR3. TCRdb re-called the multiplex PCR reads with MiXCR, one entry per CDR3 protein. The sample has a few hundred thousand distinct CDR3 sequences, around a sixth seen once; the top ten hold around 7.3%. This clonotype was detected many times. The CDR3 is 15 residues long. V was trimmed by 6 bases and J by 2 bases, leaving 17 bases between them. Germline CDR1 is SNHLY and CDR2 is FYNNEI. The sequence was obtained from a woman under 40 with Graves' hyperthyroidism. The chain couples TRBV2 to TRBJ2-7; the D is unclear. Sequences were obtained from blood. In DNA form, the CDR3 reads TGTGCCAGCAGGCCAACTTGGTCTTCTGCCTACGAGCAGTACTTC. This encodes CASRPTWSSAYEQYF.